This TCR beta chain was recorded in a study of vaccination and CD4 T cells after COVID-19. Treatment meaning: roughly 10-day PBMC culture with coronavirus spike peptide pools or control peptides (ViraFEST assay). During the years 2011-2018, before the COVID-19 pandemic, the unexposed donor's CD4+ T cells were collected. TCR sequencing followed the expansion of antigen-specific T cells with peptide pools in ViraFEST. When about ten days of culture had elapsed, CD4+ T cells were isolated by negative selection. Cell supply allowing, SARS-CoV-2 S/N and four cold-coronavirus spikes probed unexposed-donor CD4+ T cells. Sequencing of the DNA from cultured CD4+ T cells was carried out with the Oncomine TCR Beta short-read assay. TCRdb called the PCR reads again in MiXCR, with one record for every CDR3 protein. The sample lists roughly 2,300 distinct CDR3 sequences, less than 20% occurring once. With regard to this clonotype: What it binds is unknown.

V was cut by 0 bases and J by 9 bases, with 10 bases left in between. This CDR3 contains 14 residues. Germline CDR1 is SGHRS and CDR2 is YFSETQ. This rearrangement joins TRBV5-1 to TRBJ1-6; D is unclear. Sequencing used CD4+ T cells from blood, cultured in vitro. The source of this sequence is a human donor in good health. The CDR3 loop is CASSLEVSGSPLHF. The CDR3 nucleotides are TGCGCCAGCAGCTTGGAAGTCAGTGGTTCACCCCTCCACTTT. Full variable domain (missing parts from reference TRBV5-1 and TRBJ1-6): KAGVTQTPRYLIKTRGQQVTLSCSPISGHRSVSWYQQTPGQGLQFLFEYFSETQRNKGNFPGRFSGRQFSNSRSEMNVSTLELGDSALYLCASSLEVSGSPLHFGNGTRLTVT.